This passage covers 32 T cell receptor beta chains from one sample sequenced in a study of T-cell reconstitution after alpha-beta-depleted transplantation in children. As it was prepared, the TCRbeta library received unique molecular identifiers. TCRdb re-called the PCR reads through MiXCR, storing one row per CDR3 protein. The table lists about 91,000 distinct CDR3 sequences, roughly 7.7% of them singletons. Sequencing used PBMCs from the stem cell graft donor, obtained from the stem cell graft. The receptor set was obtained from a human donor who donated a stem cell graft to a child with congenital amegakaryocytic thrombocytopenia.

This clonotype was detected many times. This rearrangement joins TRBV28 to TRBJ2-7; D gene uncertain. The CDR3 runs to 15 residues. The V gene's germline CDR1 is MDHEN and CDR2 SYDVKM. Trimming shortened V by 7 bases and J by 5 bases, and 21 bases separated the two germline ends. CDR3 residues: CASTIGRTLLDEQYF. The CDR3 bases are TGTGCCAGCACCATCGGACGAACCCTCCTCGACGAGCAGTACTTC.

This clonotype was counted many times. CDR3 residues: CASGSLTEAFF. CDR3 nucleotides: TGTGCCAGCGGGTCCCTTACTGAAGCTTTCTTT. The chain employs TRBV6-5 and TRBJ1-1; D remains ambiguous. In germline, CDR1 is MNHEY, CDR2 SVGAGI. Between the trimmed V and J ends, which lost 8 bases and 5 bases, there was a span of 9 bases. This CDR3 spans 11 amino acids.

This clonotype was counted many times. The rearrangement uses TRBV27 and TRBJ2-3, with D possibly TRBD2 on 5 matching bases. Germline CDR1 reads MNHEY; CDR2 reads SMNVEV (reference sequence). With 0 bases removed from V and 6 bases from J, the gap between germline ends came to 7 bases. The length of the CDR3 is 13 residues. The CDR3 sequence: CASSLSGVDTQYF. CDR3 bases: TGTGCCAGCAGTTTATCCGGGGTCGATACGCAGTATTTT.

This clonotype was detected many times. CDR3 DNA sequence: TGTGCCAGCTCACCCAGGGACAAGAACACCGGGGAGCTGTTTTTT. Translation: CASSPRDKNTGELFF. The chain joins TRBV18 to TRBJ2-2; tentatively, D is TRBD1 (6 bases). There are 15 residues in the CDR3. Trimming took off 3 bases at V and 1 base at J, with 9 bases between the two ends. From germline, CDR1 is KGHSH and CDR2 LQKENI.

This clonotype was detected a few times. The chain employs TRBV11-2 and TRBJ2-6, with TRBD1 matching 9 bases. Trimming at V came to 3 bases and at J to 8 bases, leaving 14 bases not matched to a gene. Per germline, CDR1 SGHAT and CDR2 FQNNGV. CDR3 length equals 18 residues. The CDR3 sequence is CASSFHPRGQGSTNVLTF. The CDR3 bases are TGTGCCAGCAGCTTCCACCCCAGGGGACAGGGTAGTACCAACGTCCTGACTTTC.

This clonotype was observed at least ten times. The rearrangement joins TRBV7-9 to TRBJ2-3; TRBD2 matches 9 bases. This CDR3 spans 15 amino acids. V trimming: 2 bases; J trimming: 3 bases; junction bases outside the gene matches: 3. The germline gives CDR1 SEHNR, CDR2 FQNEAQ (reference sequence). CDR3 sequence: CASSLSAGGTDTQYF. The CDR3 DNA reads TGTGCCAGCAGCTTATCAGCGGGGGGAACAGATACGCAGTATTTT.

This clonotype has ten or more counts. The rearrangement links TRBV3-1 to TRBJ2-1; weak D call: TRBD2 (6 bases). The CDR3 spans 15 residues. Germline lookup yields CDR1 LGHDT and CDR2 YNNKEL (reference sequence). V was shortened by 4 bases and J by 8 bases, with 18 bases between the two germline ends. The CDR3 nucleotides read TGTGCCAGCAGCCGAAGACTAGGCCGATCGGATGAGCAGTTCTTC. Its protein is CASSRRLGRSDEQFF.

The chain has TRBV28 and TRBJ1-4; the D gene is possibly TRBD1 (6 bases). This CDR3 is 14 amino acids long. The germline CDR1 and CDR2 sequences are MDHEN and SYDVKM. Trimming stripped 3 bases from V and 11 bases from J, with 16 bases between. DNA of the CDR3: TGTGCCAGCAGTTTCTCCAGGGGTTTTGAGAAACTGTTTTTT. Translation: CASSFSRGFEKLFF.

This clonotype was detected ten times or more. The V and J genes are TRBV20-1 and TRBJ2-1; D uncertain. The V and J ends lost 0 bases and 10 bases respectively, with 10 bases between them. There are 12 residues in the CDR3. CDR1 and CDR2 from the germline V gene are DFQATT and SNEGSKA (reference sequence). The CDR3 DNA follows: TGCAGTGCTAGAGACCCCTCATCAGAGCAGTTCTTC. It encodes CSARDPSSEQFF.

In this sample, this clonotype turned up many times. The gene calls are TRBV7-9 and TRBJ1-4; D gene ambiguous. CDR1 SEHNR and CDR2 FQNEAQ come from the germline V gene (reference sequence). The CDR3 totals 15 residues. V lost 1 base to trimming and J lost 4 bases, with 10 bases between them. CDR3 sequence (DNA): TGTGCCAGCAGCTTAGAGGGCGGCAATAATGAAAAACTGTTTTTT. This gives the protein CASSLEGGNNEKLFF.

This clonotype was seen many times. The rearrangement joins TRBV28 to TRBJ2-7, with D possibly TRBD1 on 6 matching bases. The CDR3 totals 13 residues. V lost 8 bases and J lost 2, with 13 bases in between. The germline gives CDR1 MDHEN, CDR2 SYDVKM. CDR3 region: CASLRDTTYEQYF. As DNA, the CDR3 is TGTGCCAGCCTCCGGGACACAACCTACGAGCAGTACTTC.

This clonotype was counted at least ten times. This chain joins TRBV2 and TRBJ2-5; D might be TRBD2 (5 bases). Germline V gives CDR1 SNHLY, CDR2 FYNNEI. Trimming pared 3 bases from V and 3 bases from J, leaving 8 bases between. The CDR3 loop spans 13 amino acids. Here the CDR3 reads CASSEDLKETQYF. CDR3 nucleotide sequence: TGTGCCAGCAGTGAGGACTTAAAAGAGACCCAGTACTTC. Looking up the rest from reference TRBV2 and TRBJ2-5 gives the full variable domain: EPEVTQTPSHQVTQMGQEVILRCVPISNHLYFYWYRQILGQKVEFLVSFYNNEISEKSEIFDDQFSVERPDGSNFTLKIRSTKLEDSAMYFCASSEDLKETQYFGPGTRLLVL.

This clonotype is a singleton in its sample. The CDR3 reads CASSLATTTYNEQFF. In DNA form, the CDR3 reads TGTGCCAGCAGCTTAGCTACGACAACCTACAATGAGCAGTTCTTC. The chain is built from TRBV7-2 and TRBJ2-1, with D unclear. V dropped 0 bases and J dropped 2 bases, with 8 bases sitting between them. Germline CDR1 SGHTA, CDR2 FQGNSA. This CDR3 is 15 amino acids long.

This clonotype was counted a few times. The chain joins TRBV7-2 to TRBJ2-7; the D is unclear. Germline-derived CDR1 and CDR2 are SGHTA and FQGNSA. The CDR3 length is 15 residues. The V end lost 5 bases, the J end lost 0 bases, and 14 bases lay between the germline ends. CDR3 sequence reads: CASSPSGYSSYEQYF. In DNA, the CDR3 is TGTGCCAGCAGCCCCTCCGGGTATTCCTCCTACGAGCAGTACTTC.

This clonotype appeared many times. The chain recombines TRBV27 with TRBJ2-2; 9 bases are a match to TRBD2. Trimming took 4 bases from V and 5 from J; bases not matched to a gene: 5. From germline, CDR1 is MNHEY and CDR2 SMNVEV (reference sequence). The CDR3 consists of 15 residues. The DNA of the CDR3 is TGTGCCAGCAGTTATAGCGGGGGAGGGACCGGGGAGCTGTTTTTT. Amino acids: CASSYSGGGTGELFF.

Notes on this clonotype: This may come from a read error, since a much larger clone is one base off. The rearrangement links TRBV20-1 to TRBJ2-7; D call uncertain. Germline V CDR1 and CDR2: DFQATT, SNEGSKA (reference sequence). CDR3 length: 15 amino acids. CDR3 in amino acids: CCASPPGQGFYEQYF. CDR3 sequence (DNA): TGCTGTGCTAGTCCACCGGGCCAAGGGTTCTACGAGCAGTACTTC.

This clonotype was seen many times. The CDR3: CASSLGQFLSYEQYF. The DNA of the CDR3 is TGTGCCAGCAGCTTGGGACAGTTCCTCTCCTACGAGCAGTACTTC. This chain joins TRBV7-2 and TRBJ2-7, with 7 bases aligning to TRBD1. The J segment lost 0 bases and the V segment lost 3 bases, leaving 5 bases of the junction unmatched. The CDR3 is made up of 15 amino acids. Germline-derived CDR1 and CDR2 are SGHTA and FQGNSA.

This clonotype appeared many times. This chain links TRBV7-2 with TRBJ2-7, with D unresolved. The V gene's germline CDR1 is SGHTA and CDR2 FQGNSA. This CDR3 comprises 13 residues. The ends were cut back, 2 bases at V and 4 bases at J, with 9 bases in the middle. Here the CDR3 DNA reads TGTGCCAGCAGCTTAACGCCCGAATACGAGCAGTACTTC. This codes for CASSLTPEYEQYF.

This clonotype has a count of ten or more. The rearrangement joins TRBV11-1 to TRBJ2-5, with D perhaps matching TRBD1 (6 bases). CDR1 and CDR2 (germline): SGHAT, FQDESV (reference sequence). Trimming took off 4 bases at V and 0 bases at J, with 15 bases between the two ends. This CDR3 is 16 amino acids long. The DNA of the CDR3 is TGTGCCAGCAGCTCCCGGACAGCTTTATACCAAGAGACCCAGTACTTC. Its translation is CASSSRTALYQETQYF.

This clonotype was counted many times. The rearrangement links TRBV6-2 or TRBV6-3 to TRBJ2-1; possible D gene TRBD2, 6 bases. V was clipped by 2 bases and J by 7 bases, with 30 bases between them. The germline V gene encodes CDR1 MNHEY and CDR2 SVGEGT. This CDR3 is 20 amino acids long. Here the CDR3 DNA reads TGTGCCAGCAGTTACGGCCCCCAAACCGGGACTTTAGGTTACTGGAATGAGCAGTTCTTC. This codes for CASSYGPQTGTLGYWNEQFF.

The CDR3 DNA reads as TGTGCCAGTAGTGAGAGAGGGAGGGGCGGCTACAATGAGCAGTTCTTC. Translation gives CASSERGRGGYNEQFF. The chain has TRBV19 and TRBJ2-1; 7 bases map to TRBD2. CDR3 length equals 16 residues. Trimming removed 5 bases from V and 3 bases from J; junction bases left unmatched: 10. The germline V gene has CDR1 LNHDA and CDR2 SQIVND (reference sequence).

Many counts were recorded for this clonotype. The chain employs TRBV12-3 or TRBV12-4 and TRBJ2-5, with D tentatively TRBD1 or TRBD2 (7 bases each). The germline V and J ends were trimmed by 0 bases and 5 bases, with 10 bases remaining between them. CDR3 length: 14 amino acids. The chain's CDR3 is CASSLAQGGETQYF. The CDR3 region has the DNA TGTGCCAGCAGTTTAGCGCAGGGGGGGGAGACCCAGTACTTC.

This clonotype was seen at least ten times. The V gene is TRBV28, the J gene TRBJ2-1; TRBD2 aligns across 14 bases. Unmatched junction bases numbered 0, after V lost 2 bases and J lost 6 bases. Germline CDR1 MDHEN, CDR2 SYDVKM. The CDR3 sequence is 15 residues long. The CDR3 DNA is TGTGCCAGCAGTTTAGGGACTAGCGGGAGCAATGAGCAGTTCTTC. It encodes CASSLGTSGSNEQFF. Full variable domain (remainder filled in from reference TRBV28 and TRBJ2-1): DVKVTQSSRYLVKRTGEKVFLECVQDMDHENMFWYRQDPGLGLRLIYFSYDVKMKEKGDIPEGYSVSREKKERFSLILESASTNQTSMYLCASSLGTSGSNEQFFGPGTRLTVL.

This clonotype was recorded at least ten times. J is TRBJ1-2 and V is TRBV7-9; D possibly corresponds to TRBD1 (5 bases). Trimming shortened V by 5 bases and J by 2 bases, and 9 bases separated the two germline ends. This CDR3 has 13 residues. From germline, CDR1 is SEHNR and CDR2 FQNEAQ (reference sequence). The CDR3 DNA follows: TGTGCCAGCAGCACCCGGACAAACTATGGCTACACCTTC. Translated: CASSTRTNYGYTF.

This clonotype was seen at least ten times. The V and J genes are TRBV7-9 and TRBJ2-3, with 7 bases fitting TRBD1. The CDR3 sequence is 13 residues long. V gave up 5 bases and J gave up 6 bases; unmatched junction bases: 5. CDR1 is SEHNR, CDR2 FQNEAQ, per germline (reference sequence). Here the CDR3 DNA reads TGTGCCAGCAGCCTTGACAGGGCGGATACGCAGTATTTT. Translation gives CASSLDRADTQYF.

This clonotype was counted at least ten times. CDR3 residues: CSASPGSSYNEQFF. CDR3 nucleotide sequence: TGCAGTGCTAGTCCCGGGAGCTCCTACAATGAGCAGTTCTTC. The chain carries TRBV20-1 and TRBJ2-1, with a tentative D call TRBD2 (6 bases). CDR1 and CDR2 (germline): DFQATT, SNEGSKA (reference sequence). The CDR3 totals 14 residues. Between the trimmed V and J ends, which lost 3 bases and 0 bases, there was a span of 9 bases.

This clonotype came up many times. V gene TRBV10-2 combines with J gene TRBJ2-5; TRBD2 agrees at 8 bases. The J segment lost 6 bases and the V segment lost 0 bases, leaving 9 bases of the junction unmatched. The V gene's germline CDR1 is WSHSY and CDR2 SAAADI. This CDR3 has 16 amino acids. CDR3 region: CASSESGGTRRKTQYF. CDR3 coding DNA: TGCGCCAGCAGTGAGTCGGGCGGGACTAGAAGGAAGACCCAGTACTTC.

This clonotype was counted at least ten times. The chain links TRBV20-1 to TRBJ1-2, with unresolved D. The germline V gene encodes CDR1 DFQATT and CDR2 SNEGSKA (reference sequence). V lost 3 bases and J 3 bases, leaving 14 bases between the germline ends. The CDR3 has 14 residues. The CDR3 DNA sequence: TGCAGTGCTAGCCAGGACGGATGGGACTATGGCTACACCTTC. It is translated as CSASQDGWDYGYTF.

In this sample, this clonotype turned up many times. The J gene is TRBJ2-5, the V gene TRBV20-1, with 9 bases identical to TRBD1. This CDR3 has 13 residues. The germline CDR1 and CDR2 sequences are DFQATT and SNEGSKA (reference sequence). V lost 5 bases and J lost 5; bases outside the gene matches: 6. CDR3 bases: TGCAGTGCTGGGACAGGGCGGGGGGAGACCCAGTACTTC. It codes for CSAGTGRGETQYF.

This clonotype was counted at least ten times. The genes are TRBV5-1 and TRBJ2-2; D possibly corresponds to TRBD1 (5 bases). CDR1 and CDR2 (germline): SGHRS, YFSETQ. The CDR3 contains 15 residues. V was clipped by 0 bases and J by 1 base, with 7 bases between them. The CDR3 DNA reads TGCGCCAGCAGCTTGGAACAGGTGAACACCGGGGAGCTGTTTTTT. Amino acids: CASSLEQVNTGELFF.

Regarding this clonotype: A much larger clone lies one base from this, so it may be a read error. The chain recombines TRBV28 with TRBJ2-1; D gene unclear. The CDR3 is 14 amino acids. Per the germline V gene, CDR1 is MDHEN and CDR2 is SYDVKM. The CDR3 reads CASTLMGAYYEQFF. Written as DNA, the CDR3 is TGTGCCAGCACCCTCATGGGCGCCTACTATGAGCAGTTCTTC.

This clonotype was observed many times. The J gene is TRBJ1-1, the V gene TRBV25-1, with 10 bases fitting TRBD1. The CDR3 runs to 17 residues. J lost 0 bases, V lost 1 base, and 5 bases had no gene match. Germline assignment: CDR1 MGHDK and CDR2 SYGVNS. CDR3 loop: CASSEWDRGTMNTEAFF. In nucleotides, the CDR3 is TGTGCCAGCAGTGAATGGGACAGGGGTACTATGAACACTGAAGCTTTCTTT.